The clone carrying this TCR beta chain was counted many times. The entry originates in a study of regulatory T cells in long-lasting Graves disease. On the study more broadly: Over-5-year antithyroid drug use with positive TSH receptor antibodies defined persistent Graves' disease in the study.

Germline CDR1 and CDR2: SGHAT and FQDESV (reference sequence). The CDR3 is 14 amino acids. V lost 5 bases to trimming and J lost 6 bases; unmatched junction nucleotides: 10. CDR3-region Arm-PCR and iRepertoire HTBI primers produced the TCR beta libraries. TCRdb fed the multiplex PCR reads into MiXCR, producing one record per CDR3 protein. The sample lists about 290,000 distinct CDR3 sequences; roughly 21% were seen once. Time point described: persistent/refractory GD, antithyroid drugs over 5 years with positive TRAb. From RNA extracted from PBMCs, the TCR library was made. The V gene is TRBV11-1, the J gene TRBJ2-7; 7 bases line up with TRBD1. Here the sequenced sample was peripheral blood mononuclear cells (PBMCs), taken when the disease was refractory, from a patient treated with antithyroid drugs. The sequence was obtained from a female donor with Graves disease. The CDR3 sequence is CASSLRHRGIEQYF. DNA of the CDR3: TGTGCCAGCAGCCTGCGGCACAGGGGAATCGAGCAGTACTTC.